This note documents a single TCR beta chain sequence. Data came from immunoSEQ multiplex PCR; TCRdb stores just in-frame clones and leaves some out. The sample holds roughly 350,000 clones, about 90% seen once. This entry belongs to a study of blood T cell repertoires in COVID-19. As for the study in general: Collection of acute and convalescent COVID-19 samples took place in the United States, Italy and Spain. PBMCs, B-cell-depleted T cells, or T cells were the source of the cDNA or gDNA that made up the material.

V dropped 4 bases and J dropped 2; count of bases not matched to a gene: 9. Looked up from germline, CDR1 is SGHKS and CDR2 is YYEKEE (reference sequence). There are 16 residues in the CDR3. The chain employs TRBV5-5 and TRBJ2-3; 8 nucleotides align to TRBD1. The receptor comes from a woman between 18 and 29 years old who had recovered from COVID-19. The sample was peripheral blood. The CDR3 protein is CASSPLTGAPTDTQYF. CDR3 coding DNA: TGTGCCAGCAGCCCGCTGACAGGGGCCCCCACAGATACGCAGTATTTT.